Sequencing of this TCR beta chain was carried out in a study of beta chain features in type 1 diabetes. Findings of the study overall: Among all four CD4+ subsets, Type 1 diabetes patients had TCRB CDR3s that were moderately but significantly shorter.

As regards this clone: The antigen is unknown.

Each sorted population was over 95% pure. CDR1 is GTSNPN, CDR2 SVGIG, per germline (reference sequence). This CDR3 is built from 14 residues. The J segment lost 0 bases and the V segment lost 4 bases, leaving 2 bases of the junction unmatched. Investigators reverse transcribed all isolated RNA, so they sequenced expressed TCRB transcripts. Some clones are missing from TCRdb's copy, which holds only in-frame ones; the method was immunoSEQ multiplex PCR. In the table there are around 360,000 clones, over 10% of which are singletons. The receptor was isolated from a woman in her late teens or twenties with type 1 diabetes. The chain links TRBV30 to TRBJ2-1; TRBD2 matches at 8 bases. What was sequenced was naive CD4+ T cells from blood. The CDR3 DNA follows: TGTGCCTGGATAGCGGGGAGCTCCTACAATGAGCAGTTCTTC. Translating it yields CAWIAGSSYNEQFF.